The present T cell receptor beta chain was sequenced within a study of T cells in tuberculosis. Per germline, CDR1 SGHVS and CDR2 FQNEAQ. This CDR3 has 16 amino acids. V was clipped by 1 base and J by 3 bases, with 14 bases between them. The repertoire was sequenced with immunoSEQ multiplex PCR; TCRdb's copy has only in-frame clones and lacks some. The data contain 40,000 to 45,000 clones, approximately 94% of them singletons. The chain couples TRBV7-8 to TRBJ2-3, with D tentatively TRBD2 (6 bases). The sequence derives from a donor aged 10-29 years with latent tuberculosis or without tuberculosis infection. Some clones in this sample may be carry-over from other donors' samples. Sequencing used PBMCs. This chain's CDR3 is CASSLVVLAETDTQYF. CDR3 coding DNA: TGTGCCAGCAGCTTAGTAGTATTAGCGGAAACAGATACGCAGTATTTT. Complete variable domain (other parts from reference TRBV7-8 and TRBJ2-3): GAGVSQSPRYKVAKRGQDVALRCDPISGHVSLFWYQQALGQGPEFLTYFQNEAQLDKSGLPSDRFFAERPEGSVSTLKIQRTQQEDSAVYLCASSLVVLAETDTQYFGPGTRLTVL.